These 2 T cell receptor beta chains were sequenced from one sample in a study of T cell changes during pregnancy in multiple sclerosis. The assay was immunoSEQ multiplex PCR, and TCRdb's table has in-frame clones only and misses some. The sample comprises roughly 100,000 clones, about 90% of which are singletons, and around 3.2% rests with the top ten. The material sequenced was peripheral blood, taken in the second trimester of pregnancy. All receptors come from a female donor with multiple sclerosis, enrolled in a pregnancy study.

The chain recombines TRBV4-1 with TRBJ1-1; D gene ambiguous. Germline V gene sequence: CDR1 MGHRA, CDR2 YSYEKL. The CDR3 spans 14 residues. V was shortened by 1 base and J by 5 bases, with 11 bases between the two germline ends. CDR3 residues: CASSQGGVRTEAFF. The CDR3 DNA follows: TGCGCCAGCAGCCAAGGAGGAGTAAGAACTGAAGCTTTCTTT.

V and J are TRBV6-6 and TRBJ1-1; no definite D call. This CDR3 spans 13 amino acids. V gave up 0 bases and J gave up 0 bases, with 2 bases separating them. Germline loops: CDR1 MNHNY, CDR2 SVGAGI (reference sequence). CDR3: CASSYSLNTEAFF. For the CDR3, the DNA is TGTGCCAGCAGTTACTCCTTGAACACTGAAGCTTTCTTT.